This T cell receptor beta chain was identified in a study of T cell responses to AZD1222 COVID-19 vaccine. Points from the study as a whole: It should be noted that donors were predominantly white British and more often female, and clonal diversity was possibly underestimated. The study reported that nearly half of spike-specific TCRs target unmutated variant regions. Scientists sampled the repertoires only once the peak T cell response had passed. Elevations in Spike-specific TCR breadth and depth followed administration of two AZD1222 doses.

Method: immunoSEQ multiplex PCR; TCRdb's copy keeps in-frame clones and lacks some. The sample lists over 100,000 clones, just over 85% occurring once. A word on this clone: The antigen is undetermined.

The CDR3 length is 16 residues. The V segment lost 0 bases and the J segment 7 bases; nucleotides outside the gene matches: 5. CDR1 and CDR2 from the germline V gene are KGHSH and LQKENI. The chain combines TRBV18 with TRBJ2-2, with 10 positions matching TRBD2. The sample in question was peripheral blood, obtained on day 0 of AZD1222 vaccination. The receptor comes from an adult in good health. The CDR3 DNA is TGTGCCAGCTCACCACCCCAGCGGGGGGGCCGCGGGGAGCTGTTTTTT. Protein sequence: CASSPPQRGGRGELFF.